This TCR beta chain was obtained from a study of CD8+ T cells in alopecia areata. Study findings and constraints: While patients received tofacitinib, many expanded lesional clones remained present in scalp and blood. Any link of baseline CD8+ expansion to response, resting on one nonresponder, remains uncertain.

Treatment described: oral pan-JAK inhibitor, 5-10 mg twice daily. Alopecia areata patients provided lesional scalp punch biopsies and peripheral blood. Sorted out of PBMCs were CD4+ T cells and CD8+ T cells. Of note for this clone: The antigen is not known.

The CDR3 is made up of 14 amino acids. The germline gives CDR1 SGDLS, CDR2 YYNGEE. V lost 3 bases to trimming and J lost 0 bases, with 7 bases between them. cDNA prepared by RNA extraction and subsequent reverse transcription served as the template for sequencing. Sequencing used immunoSEQ multiplex PCR; TCRdb keeps in-frame clones, though not all of them. Among about 290,000 clones, roughly 60% were seen once, and the ten largest hold around 1.8%. The specimen comprised CD4+ T cells sorted from blood, sampled at week 24, from a patient treated with tofacitinib. The clonotype comes from a human donor with alopecia areata. The V gene is TRBV9, the J gene TRBJ2-1; D is uncertain. For the CDR3, the DNA is TGTGCCAGCAGCGCCCTCGGCTCCTACAATGAGCAGTTCTTC. It yields the protein CASSALGSYNEQFF.